Listed below are T cell receptor beta chains from one sample, sequenced in a study of vaccination and CD4 T cells after COVID-19. Using its own MiXCR run on the PCR reads, TCRdb lists one record per CDR3 protein. The sample has more than 10,000 distinct CDR3 sequences; around a third are singletons. Their antigens remain unidentified. Sequencing was performed on CD4+ T cells from blood, cultured in vitro, taken after SARS-CoV-2 vaccination. The receptors here all came from a human donor who had recovered from COVID-19. Each CDR3 is given with its conserved first and last residue. A D gene is named only where the DNA matches it firmly. Part of the rows lack a size; the others show once, few, many or a class for expanded clones.

V gene	D gene	clone size	J gene	CDR3 protein	CDR3 DNA
TRBV7-9	NA	medium-sized	TRBJ1-4	CASTPRSGTGEKLFF	TGTGCCAGCACCCCAAGGTCCGGGACGGGTGAAAAACTGTTTTTT
TRBV7-3	TRBD2	NA	TRBJ2-3	CASSQRGGRGTDTQYF	TGTGCCAGCAGTCAAAGGGGCGGGAGGGGCACAGATACGCAGTATTTT
TRBV15	NA	NA	TRBJ1-4	CATSRDDPLNEKLFF	TGTGCCACCAGCAGAGATGACCCATTAAACGAAAAACTGTTTTTT
TRBV28	NA	few	TRBJ1-4	CASTLSREKLFF	TGTGCCAGCACTCTTAGTCGGGAAAAACTGTTTTTT
TRBV11-3	NA	few	TRBJ2-5	CASSLGGGETQYF	TGTGCCAGCAGCTTAGGGGGCGGCGAGACCCAGTACTTC
TRBV19	NA	NA	TRBJ2-5	CASSIGGTLQETQYF	TGTGCCAGTAGTATAGGTGGGACACTTCAAGAGACCCAGTACTTC
TRBV28	NA	few	TRBJ1-1	CASSRTLTVYAAFF	TGTGCCAGCAGCCGAACCCTGACAGTGTATGCGGCTTTCTTT
TRBV21-1	NA	few	TRBJ1-1	CASDLVGREEWNTEAFF	TGTGCCAGCGACCTTGTCGGCAGGGAAGAGTGGAACACTGAAGCTTTCTTT
TRBV5-5	TRBD1	NA	TRBJ1-6	CASSWTGINNSPLHF	TGTGCCAGCAGCTGGACAGGGATCAATAATTCACCCCTCCACTTT
TRBV14	TRBD1	NA	TRBJ1-2	CASSQGPRDRGSKGYTF	TGTGCCAGCAGCCAAGGACCTCGGGACAGGGGGTCGAAAGGCTACACCTTC
TRBV7-9	NA	NA	TRBJ2-7	CASSLEGFGAREYF	TGTGCCAGCAGCTTAGAGGGTTTCGGGGCACGGGAGTACTTC
TRBV24-1	NA	few	TRBJ1-1	CATSAQQNTEAFF	TGTGCCACCAGTGCGCAGCAGAACACTGAAGCTTTCTTT
TRBV28	NA	NA	TRBJ1-2	CASYQAGGRGYGYTF	TGTGCCAGCTATCAGGCCGGGGGGAGAGGCTATGGCTACACCTTC
TRBV20-1	NA	NA	TRBJ2-1	CSARDFGLRINEQFF	TGCAGTGCTAGAGATTTTGGTTTGCGGATCAATGAGCAGTTCTTC
TRBV6-5	NA	NA	TRBJ1-5	CASSYGGGGQPQHF	TGTGCCAGCAGTTACGGGGGGGGAGGACAGCCCCAGCATTTT
TRBV19	NA	NA	TRBJ1-2	CASTGGANRFYGYTF	TGTGCCAGTACCGGAGGGGCGAACCGCTTCTATGGCTACACCTTC
TRBV25-1	NA	few	TRBJ1-1	CASSDARRGDTEAFF	TGTGCCAGCAGTGACGCACGGCGGGGGGACACTGAAGCTTTCTTT
TRBV18	TRBD1	NA	TRBJ2-2	CASSPIRQGPTGELFF	TGTGCCAGCTCACCAATTAGACAGGGACCCACCGGGGAGCTGTTTTTT
TRBV10-2	NA	NA	TRBJ2-2	CASSVGWGTPNTGELFF	TGCGCCAGCAGTGTAGGCTGGGGGACACCGAACACCGGGGAGCTGTTTTTT
TRBV12-3/TRBV12-4	NA	NA	TRBJ2-3	CASRSAGTDTQYF	TGTGCCAGCAGGTCGGCGGGAACAGATACGCAGTATTTT
TRBV12-3/TRBV12-4	TRBD1	few	TRBJ2-7	CASSLKVLGTGNYEQYF	TGTGCCAGCAGTTTAAAAGTGCTGGGGACAGGGAACTACGAGCAGTACTTC
TRBV12-3/TRBV12-4	TRBD1	NA	TRBJ1-5	CASSDRDRGLYSNQPQHF	TGTGCCAGCAGCGACCGGGACAGGGGATTATATAGCAATCAGCCCCAGCATTTT